This paragraph reports one T cell receptor beta chain. This sample is part of a study of OX40 agonist ivuxolimab in advanced cancers. TCRdb keeps only in-frame clones here, not all; method: immunoSEQ multiplex PCR. The table includes 55,000 to 80,000 clones, 86% detected once. Between the trimmed V and J ends, which lost 1 base and 0 bases, there was a span of 4 bases. The CDR3 sequence is 13 residues long. Germline CDR1 and CDR2: SGHTS and YDEGEE. It was autoimmune disease history or systemic immunosuppression that excluded patients. The clonotype originates from an adult with an advanced solid tumor such as melanoma, head and neck, liver or kidney cancer. The sequences come from CD4+ or CD8+ T cells sorted from blood, collected in a trial of the OX40 agonist ivuxolimab. The V call is TRBV5-8, the J call TRBJ1-1; no clear D. This chain's CDR3 is CASSLLMNTEAFF. CDR3 nucleotide sequence: TGTGCCAGCAGCTTGCTAATGAACACTGAAGCTTTCTTT.